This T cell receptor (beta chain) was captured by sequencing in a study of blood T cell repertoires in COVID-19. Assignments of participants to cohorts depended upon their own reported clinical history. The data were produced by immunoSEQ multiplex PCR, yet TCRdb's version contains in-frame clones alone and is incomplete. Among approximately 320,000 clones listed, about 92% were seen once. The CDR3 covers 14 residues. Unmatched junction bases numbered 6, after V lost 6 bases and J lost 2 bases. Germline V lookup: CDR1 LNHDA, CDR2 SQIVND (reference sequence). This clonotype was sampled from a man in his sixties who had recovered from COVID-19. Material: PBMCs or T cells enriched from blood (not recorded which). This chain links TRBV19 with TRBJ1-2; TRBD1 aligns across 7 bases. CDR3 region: CASSKDRLNYGYTF. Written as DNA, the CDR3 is TGTGCCAGTAGCAAGGACAGGCTGAACTATGGCTACACCTTC.